This entry lists 13 T cell receptor beta chains sequenced from one sample in a study of CD8 T cells in ankylosing spondylitis. MiXCR was run by TCRdb on the 5' RACE reads, yielding one entry per CDR3 protein. The table has about 210,000 distinct CDR3 sequences, roughly 8.2% seen once. Material for sequencing was blood, either unsorted or a sorted T cell fraction (not recorded which). The receptors originated from a female donor with ankylosing spondylitis or in good health (not recorded which).

This sequence joins TRBV5-1 and TRBJ2-2; D is ambiguous. The V end lost 1 base, the J end lost 6 bases, and 7 bases lay between the germline ends. The CDR3 runs to 13 residues. The germline CDR1 and CDR2 sequences are SGHRS and YFSETQ. The CDR3 here is CASSLRDPGELFF. The CDR3 bases are TGCGCCAGCAGCTTGAGGGATCCCGGGGAGCTGTTTTTT.

The table lists this clonotype with many counts. The CDR3 region has the DNA TGTGCCAGCAGCTTTTGGAGGGACGAGGAGACCCAGTACTTC. Translation gives CASSFWRDEETQYF. This sequence joins TRBV7-9 and TRBJ2-5; D may be TRBD2 (6 bases). Germline CDR1 and CDR2: SEHNR and FQNEAQ (reference sequence). V lost 3 bases and J 5 bases, leaving 13 bases between the germline ends. The CDR3 totals 14 residues. Variable domain in full (rest from reference TRBV7-9 and TRBJ2-5): DTGVSQNPRHKITKRGQNVTFRCDPISEHNRLYWYRQTLGQGPEFLTYFQNEAQLEKSRLLSDRFSAERPKGSFSTLEIQRTEQGDSAMYLCASSFWRDEETQYFGPGTRLLVL.

This clonotype was recorded many times. The chain joins TRBV29-1 to TRBJ2-7; 7 bases are shared with TRBD1. After removal of 4 bases from V and 6 bases from J, the junction contained 6 bases not matched to a gene. CDR1 and CDR2 from the germline V gene are SQVTM and ANQGSEA. This CDR3 comprises 12 residues. The CDR3 coding sequence is TGCAGCGTTGGGGACAGCTCGTCCGAGCAGTACTTC. It specifies CSVGDSSSEQYF.

This clonotype was detected many times. The chain joins TRBV10-3 to TRBJ2-1; 10 nucleotides align to TRBD2. This CDR3 has 15 residues. V lost 11 bases to trimming and J lost 2 bases; unmatched junction nucleotides: 9. Germline V lookup: CDR1 ENHRY, CDR2 SYGVKD. The CDR3 loop is CAAAKAGGTYNEQFF. In DNA form, the CDR3 reads TGTGCCGCCGCCAAAGCGGGGGGGACCTACAATGAGCAGTTCTTC.

This clonotype was seen repeatedly, ten times or more. The V gene is TRBV28, the J gene TRBJ2-6, with a possible D match to TRBD1 (6 bases). The CDR3 sequence is 18 residues long. Trimming stripped 3 bases from V and 0 bases from J, with 15 bases between. Germline V CDR1 and CDR2: MDHEN, SYDVKM. The CDR3 region is CASSLNDRLSSGANVLTF. The DNA for the CDR3 is TGTGCCAGCAGTTTGAATGACAGGTTATCCTCTGGGGCCAACGTCCTGACTTTC.

This sequence joins TRBV24-1 and TRBJ1-5; D not certain. This CDR3 comprises 14 residues. Germline V gives CDR1 KGHDR, CDR2 SFDVKD. The ends were cut back, 7 bases at V and 3 bases at J, with 12 bases in the middle. CDR3 DNA sequence: TGTGCCACCAGCAGAGGGAGGGTCAATCAGCCCCAGCATTTT. It specifies CATSRGRVNQPQHF.

This clonotype was recorded at least ten times. This chain uses TRBV7-9 with TRBJ1-1; D unclear. With 1 base removed from V and 3 bases from J, the gap between germline ends came to 6 bases. This CDR3 comprises 13 residues. The V gene's germline CDR1 is SEHNR and CDR2 FQNEAQ (reference sequence). CDR3 bases: TGTGCCAGCAGCTTAGGAGGCGACACTGAAGCTTTCTTT. Translation gives CASSLGGDTEAFF.

This clonotype was detected many times. In DNA form, the CDR3 reads TGTGCCAGCGGACAGCAGAATGAAAAACTGTTTTTT. It specifies CASGQQNEKLFF. The rearrangement joins TRBV6-5 to TRBJ1-4, with D possibly matching TRBD1 (6 bases). The CDR3 sequence is 12 residues long. CDR1 is MNHEY and CDR2 is SVGAGI in the germline V gene. V lost 8 bases, J lost 5 bases, and 9 bases lay in between.

This clonotype has ten or more counts. This chain links TRBV29-1 with TRBJ2-5; TRBD2 aligns across 8 bases. Germline V gene data show CDR1 as SQVTM and CDR2 as ANQGSEA. CDR3 length: 13 amino acids. Trimming cost V 4 bases and J 7 bases; bases outside gene matches: 8. The DNA of the CDR3 is TGCAGCGTTGCCTCGGGACTAGATGGGACCCAGTACTTC. The encoded protein is CSVASGLDGTQYF.

A note on this clonotype: Being one base from a much bigger clone, this may be a read error. The chain carries TRBV14 and TRBJ2-5, with D possibly TRBD2 on 6 matching bases. The CDR3 is 18 amino acids. Germline V gene sequence: CDR1 SGHDN, CDR2 FVKESK. CDR3 in DNA: TGTGTCAGCAGCCAAGATTTGGGGCGGGATGGACGGCAAGAGACCCAGTACTTC. This sequence encodes CVSSQDLGRDGRQETQYF.

For this clonotype: A much larger clone is a single base away; this may be a read error. DNA of the CDR3: TGTGCCAGCAGCTTGACTAGCGTCCCAGCTACGCAGTATTTT. Its protein product is CASSLTSVPATQYF. The chain links TRBV7-6 to TRBJ2-3, with TRBD2 matching 8 bases. The trim removed 3 bases at V and 8 bases at J, leaving 7 bases unmatched. Germline V lookup: CDR1 SGHVS, CDR2 FNYEAQ. The CDR3 is 14 residues long.

This clonotype was counted at least ten times. The V gene is TRBV4-3, the J gene TRBJ2-1, with TRBD2 matching 7 bases. The CDR3 has 13 residues. The junction had 10 bases not matched to a gene; V was cut back by 4 bases and J by 13 bases. The germline gives CDR1 LGHNA, CDR2 YSLEER. This CDR3 reads CASSRRLWDYQFF. As DNA, the CDR3 is TGCGCCAGCAGCCGCCGTCTTTGGGACTATCAGTTCTTC.

There are many counts of this clonotype. The V call is TRBV27, the J call TRBJ2-2, with a weak D call TRBD1 (6 bases). The CDR3 has 14 amino acids. The V end was cut by 6 bases, the J end by 4 bases, with 12 bases between. Germline V gives CDR1 MNHEY, CDR2 SMNVEV (reference sequence). Here the CDR3 reads CASSLGAATGELFF. For the CDR3, the DNA is TGTGCCAGCAGCCTGGGGGCCGCCACCGGGGAGCTGTTTTTT.